Listed below are T cell receptor beta chains from one sample, sequenced in a study of vaccination effects on CD4 cells after COVID-19. Which antigens these TCRs recognize remains unknown. Repertoires were generated with immunoSEQ multiplex PCR, while TCRdb's copy carries only in-frame clones and drops some. In the table there are around 83,000 clones, about 70% of which are singletons. The material sequenced was CD4+ T cells from PBMCs cultured with HCoV-229E spike peptides, taken before COVID-19 vaccination. The receptor source for this set is a human donor who received a COVID-19 vaccine. The CDR3 runs from the conserved cysteine through the conserved F or W. The order of the fields is D gene, CDR3 length, V gene, CDR3 protein. The D gene is left open where the match is weak.

>TRBD2|15|TRBV19
CASSARAPGGETQYF
>.|14|TRBV6-5
CASRDFQGNTEAFF
>.|15|TRBV11-1
CASSSGGAAYNEQFF
>TRBD1|14|TRBV18
CASSADRENSPLHF
>.|16|TRBV19
CASTGIRSSGANVLTF
>.|16|TRBV18
CASSPSAPSLTDTQYF
>TRBD1|15|TRBV5-1
CASSPGGLGDNEQFF
>.|11|TRBV20-1
CSVDSHNEQFF
>TRBD2|17|TRBV7-2
CASSLSGLAGYTDTQYF
>.|12|TRBV9
CASSVLTDTQYF
>TRBD1|16|TRBV9
CASSVRGQGDNSPLHF
>.|14|TRBV6-5
CASRGVGSNQPQHF
>.|16|TRBV15
CATSRDWTDNNYGYTF
>TRBD2|14|TRBV10-2
CASIGLGSSETQYF
>.|14|TRBV6-5
CASSYTRQVTEAFF
>TRBD1|13|TRBV10-2
CASSWTGGDTQYF
>.|14|TRBV2
CASSAVGITQPQHF
>.|12|TRBV6-6
CASSGPPQPQHF
>TRBD1|14|TRBV6-6
CASSLDRVGEKLFF
>.|16|TRBV28
CATIPPLGQGKETQYF
>TRBD2|17|TRBV18
CASSPPHPAGRTDTQYF
>TRBD2|16|TRBV19
CASWTSGGAVTGELFF
>TRBD2|15|TRBV6-4
CASSPHLAGVDTQYF
>.|13|TRBV21-1
CDNLAGREETQYF
>.|13|TRBV29-1
CSVKTGGAETQYF
>.|12|TRBV3-1/TRBV3-2
CASSRGSETQYF
>TRBD2|13|TRBV29-1
CSVGGGSTDTQYF
>.|15|TRBV6-5
CASNRSPEAYNEQFF
>TRBD1|13|TRBV24-1
CATRQGAYGELFF
>TRBD1|15|TRBV5-1
CASSLLDRGGSEAFF
>.|14|TRBV3-1/TRBV3-2
CASSRAAGAGELFF
>.|14|TRBV7-2
CASSLAGGRETQYF
>TRBD2|17|TRBV2
CASRSILWTSGQETQYF
>.|15|TRBV3-1/TRBV3-2
CASSLGGQRIYGYTF
>.|15|TRBV11-1
CASSLRIAVGDTQYF
>TRBD1|14|TRBV19
CASREDRINQPQHF
>TRBD2|15|TRBV19
CASSTFGGGSETQYF
>TRBD2|18|TRBV30
CAWSHLAGALSGANVLTF
>TRBD1|15|TRBV4-3
CASSQDQGEGSPLHF
>TRBD1|14|TRBV6-5
CASSSRTGDSPLHF
>TRBD2|15|TRBV5-1
CASGPSGGAVETQYF
>.|13|TRBV19
CASRVGSGNTIYF
>TRBD1|12|TRBV11-2
CASGTGREKLFF